These 22 T cell receptor beta chains originate from one sample sequenced in a study of resident and recirculating memory T cells in vitiligo. Measured with immunoSEQ multiplex PCR; TCRdb has only the in-frame clones, and not every one. The table shows more than 70,000 clones, with around 92% occurring only once. Sequencing was done on a sample of blood. These receptors originate from a male donor with vitiligo.

This chain joins TRBV5-1 and TRBJ2-3; TRBD2 matches at 8 bases. CDR1 and CDR2 from the germline V gene are SGHRS and YFSETQ. The J segment lost 2 bases and the V segment lost 1 base, leaving 6 bases of the junction unmatched. This CDR3 has 16 amino acids. The DNA of the CDR3 is TGCGCCAGCAGCTTGACCCCAGCGGGGGCCACAGATACGCAGTATTTT. Encoded protein: CASSLTPAGATDTQYF.

This clone has just a few counts. The chain combines TRBV11-3 with TRBJ2-5; no definite D call. The ends were cut back, 2 bases at V and 2 bases at J, with 9 bases in the middle. The germline gives CDR1 SGHNT, CDR2 YENEEA. This CDR3 has 14 residues. The DNA of the CDR3 is TGTGCCAGCAGCTTAAGAGGCCGGCAAGAGACCCAGTACTTC. Its translation is CASSLRGRQETQYF.

The V gene is TRBV7-9, the J gene TRBJ2-7; no definite D call. Germline V lookup: CDR1 SEHNR, CDR2 FQNEAQ (reference sequence). The germline V and J ends were trimmed by 2 bases and 4 bases, with 9 bases remaining between them. The CDR3 runs 13 residues. As DNA, the CDR3 is TGTGCCAGCAGCTTATTCGAACAGTACGAGCAGTACTTC. Translated: CASSLFEQYEQYF.

J is TRBJ2-7 and V is TRBV19, with 8 nucleotides matching TRBD1. The germline CDR1 and CDR2 sequences are LNHDA and SQIVND (reference sequence). The CDR3 is made up of 14 amino acids. V lost 3 bases and J lost 5; bases outside the gene matches: 6. The CDR3 nucleotides are TGTGCCAGTAGTATCTACGGACAGGGCCACGAGCAGTACTTC. Encoded protein: CASSIYGQGHEQYF. The whole variable domain, remainder taken from reference TRBV19 and TRBJ2-7, is DGGITQSPKYLFRKEGQNVTLSCEQNLNHDAMYWYRQDPGQGLRLIYYSQIVNDFQKGDIAEGYSVSREKKESFPLTVTSAQKNPTAFYLCASSIYGQGHEQYFGPGTRLTVT.

The chain couples TRBV9 to TRBJ2-7; 12 bases are a match to TRBD2. This CDR3 is 15 amino acids long. CDR1 is SGDLS and CDR2 is YYNGEE in the germline V gene. V lost 4 bases, J lost 4 bases, and 6 bases stayed unmatched. The CDR3 loop reads CASSSLAGGGYEQYF. The CDR3 nucleotides read TGTGCCAGCAGCTCTCTAGCGGGAGGGGGATACGAGCAGTACTTC.

This clone was seen just once. The chain joins TRBV5-4 to TRBJ2-1; 8 positions agree with TRBD2. Germline CDR1 is SGHNT and CDR2 is YYREEE (reference sequence). The CDR3 runs to 15 residues. V shed 4 bases and J 5 bases; nucleotides not matched to a gene: 8. The chain's CDR3 is CASSPIGTRNNEQFF. The CDR3 DNA follows: TGTGCCAGCAGCCCGATCGGGACTAGGAACAATGAGCAGTTCTTC.

This chain links TRBV5-5 with TRBJ1-1; no reliable D call. The length of the CDR3 is 11 residues. In germline, CDR1 is SGHKS, CDR2 YYEKEE (reference sequence). V was trimmed by 2 bases and J by 11 bases, leaving 10 bases between them. CDR3 loop: CASSFSGWAFF. In DNA, the CDR3 is TGTGCCAGCAGCTTCTCGGGGTGGGCTTTCTTT.

The chain recombines TRBV28 with TRBJ1-2, with D possibly being TRBD1 (6 bases). The CDR3 extends over 14 amino acids. The germline V gene encodes CDR1 MDHEN and CDR2 SYDVKM. Trimming cost V 8 bases and J 8 bases, with 21 bases left between them. The CDR3 sequence: CASGNRVGWGGYTF. The CDR3 region has the DNA TGTGCCAGCGGAAACAGGGTGGGGTGGGGAGGCTACACCTTC.

The chain combines TRBV6-5 with TRBJ1-4, with TRBD1 identical over 7 bases. This CDR3 comprises 14 residues. CDR1 and CDR2 from the germline V gene are MNHEY and SVGAGI. The V and J ends lost 7 bases and 10 bases, in that order; junction bases with no gene match: 12. The DNA for the CDR3 is TGTGCCAGCAACTATAGACAGGGAATGGGAAAACTGTTTTTT. Protein sequence: CASNYRQGMGKLFF.

V gene TRBV7-2 combines with J gene TRBJ2-4, with D possibly TRBD2 on 5 matching bases. V was shortened by 2 bases and J by 0 bases, with 11 bases between the two germline ends. The CDR3 contains 16 residues. The germline V gene encodes CDR1 SGHTA and CDR2 FQGNSA. The CDR3 sequence: CASSLSVAGAKNIQYF. For the CDR3, the DNA is TGTGCCAGCAGCTTATCGGTCGCGGGAGCCAAAAACATTCAGTACTTC. The complete variable domain, with remaining parts taken from reference TRBV7-2 and TRBJ2-4, reads GAGVSQSPSNKVTEKGKDVELRCDPISGHTALYWYRQSLGQGLEFLIYFQGNSAPDKSGLPSDRFSAERTGGSVSTLTIQRTQQEDSAVYLCASSLSVAGAKNIQYFGAGTRLSVL.

The chain is built from TRBV27 and TRBJ2-1; TRBD1 is a possible D gene (6 bases). Trimming removed 5 bases from V and 0 bases from J, with 23 bases in between. The length of the CDR3 is 19 residues. Germline lookup yields CDR1 MNHEY and CDR2 SMNVEV (reference sequence). For the CDR3, the DNA is TGTGCCAGCAGTACGACATCCAGGACAGCTGGGATCTCCTACAATGAGCAGTTCTTC. Its protein product is CASSTTSRTAGISYNEQFF.

This chain joins TRBV28 and TRBJ2-7, with TRBD1 matching over 7 bases. The germline CDR1 and CDR2 sequences are MDHEN and SYDVKM. The V gene end was trimmed by 6 bases and the J gene end by 8 bases; junction bases not matched to a gene: 16. The CDR3 is 15 amino acids. CDR3 loop: CASSHEGASPGKQYF. The DNA of the CDR3 is TGTGCCAGCAGCCACGAGGGGGCATCTCCGGGGAAGCAGTACTTC.

The chain employs TRBV6-4 and TRBJ2-3, with D possibly matching TRBD1 (5 bases). Germline CDR1 and CDR2: MRHNA and SNTAGT. The CDR3 totals 13 residues. V gave up 5 bases and J gave up 2 bases, with 8 bases separating them. CDR3 DNA: TGTGCCAGCAGTTTCAGGGACACAGATACGCAGTATTTT. This sequence encodes CASSFRDTDTQYF.

The chain combines TRBV28 with TRBJ2-6, with a tentative D call TRBD1 (5 bases). This CDR3 spans 16 amino acids. Germline V gene sequence: CDR1 MDHEN, CDR2 SYDVKM. V dropped 6 bases and J dropped 0 bases, with 12 bases sitting between them. The CDR3 region is CASSLTGTSGANVLTF. The CDR3 DNA sequence: TGTGCCAGCAGCTTAACAGGTACCTCTGGGGCCAACGTCCTGACTTTC.

The chain has TRBV11-2 and TRBJ2-2, with D possibly TRBD1 on 6 matching bases. Germline V lookup: CDR1 SGHAT, CDR2 FQNNGV. V lost 5 bases, J lost 2 bases, and 12 bases lay in between. The CDR3 is 15 amino acids. The DNA for the CDR3 is TGTGCCAGCAGCCCAGTACAGGGAAACACCGGGGAGCTGTTTTTT. This codes for CASSPVQGNTGELFF.

This chain joins TRBV19 and TRBJ2-2; possibly TRBD2 for D (5 bases). CDR3 length: 15 amino acids. Germline V CDR1 and CDR2: LNHDA, SQIVND (reference sequence). Trimming removed 3 bases at V and 2 bases at J, with 10 bases between. DNA for the CDR3: TGTGCCAGTAGTATCGAGGGCTTCAACACCGGGGAGCTGTTTTTT. Its translation: CASSIEGFNTGELFF.

The V gene is TRBV19, the J gene TRBJ2-1; TRBD2 agrees at 14 bases. CDR1 and CDR2 (germline): LNHDA, SQIVND (reference sequence). The V segment lost 3 bases and the J segment 7 bases; nucleotides outside the gene matches: 5. The CDR3 is 16 residues long. The CDR3 spells CASSIYGTSGRNEQFF. As DNA, the CDR3 is TGTGCCAGTAGTATTTATGGGACTAGCGGGAGAAATGAGCAGTTCTTC. The full variable domain, completed using reference TRBV19 and TRBJ2-1, is DGGITQSPKYLFRKEGQNVTLSCEQNLNHDAMYWYRQDPGQGLRLIYYSQIVNDFQKGDIAEGYSVSREKKESFPLTVTSAQKNPTAFYLCASSIYGTSGRNEQFFGPGTRLTVL.

V is TRBV5-1 and J is TRBJ2-2; D is perhaps TRBD2 (5 bases). Germline V CDR1 and CDR2: SGHRS, YFSETQ. The CDR3 spans 15 residues. V was pared by 3 bases and J by 4 bases, with 13 bases between. The CDR3 sequence: CASSSRRHGTGELFF. The CDR3 DNA reads as TGCGCCAGCAGCTCACGGAGGCACGGCACCGGGGAGCTGTTTTTT.

About this clone: The same CDR3 also results from other DNA sequences found in this sample. The gene calls are TRBV9 and TRBJ2-3, with 7 bases that match TRBD1. CDR3 length: 15 residues. The trim removed 1 base at V and 1 base at J, leaving 3 bases unmatched. Germline CDR1 is SGDLS and CDR2 is YYNGEE. The CDR3 sequence: CASSVTGQGTDTQYF. Written as DNA, the CDR3 is TGTGCCAGCAGCGTAACAGGACAGGGCACAGATACGCAGTATTTT.

This chain joins TRBV28 and TRBJ2-1, with 11 bases lining up with TRBD2. Losses at the gene ends were 6 bases for V and 1 base for J; bases not matched to a gene: 14. Germline loops: CDR1 MDHEN, CDR2 SYDVKM. The CDR3 consists of 19 residues. In nucleotides, the CDR3 is TGTGCCAGCAGACTTTTTGATTGGACTAGCGGGCGTTCCTACAATGAGCAGTTCTTC. This sequence encodes CASRLFDWTSGRSYNEQFF.

V usage is TRBV15 and J usage is TRBJ2-7; 8 nucleotides match TRBD1. The CDR3 is 17 amino acids. The germline gives CDR1 LNHNV, CDR2 YYDKDF (reference sequence). V lost 0 bases to trimming and J lost 0 bases; unmatched junction nucleotides: 7. The CDR3 loop is CATSRERDRRSSYEQYF. In DNA, the CDR3 is TGTGCCACCAGCAGAGAGCGGGACAGGAGGAGCTCCTACGAGCAGTACTTC.

This chain links TRBV27 with TRBJ2-2, with D unresolved. This CDR3 contains 12 residues. Germline-derived CDR1 and CDR2 are MNHEY and SMNVEV (reference sequence). V was trimmed by 5 bases and J by 6 bases, leaving 7 bases between them. The CDR3 nucleotides are TGTGCCAGCAGTCCCCGGTCCGGGGAGCTGTTTTTT. This codes for CASSPRSGELFF.